This TCR beta chain was documented in a study of spatial heterogeneity in lung cancer. The study's findings and limits: It was found that expanded intratumoral alpha and beta TCR counts tracked tumor mutation counts. For tumor T cells, estimated coverage reached only roughly 7% (alpha) and roughly 12% (beta).

Comments on this clonotype: As yet, its antigen is unknown. Because the library targeted alpha chains, this beta chain is an off-target read whose size means little.

MiXCR was run by TCRdb on the 5' RACE reads, yielding one entry per CDR3 protein. The data contain over a thousand distinct CDR3 sequences, 25% to 35% of them seen just once; the ten biggest clones take up around an eighth. The sample's time point: sample taken at primary tumor resection. The V end was cut by 6 bases, the J end by 5 bases, with 8 bases between. The CDR3 has 11 residues. Germline-derived CDR1 and CDR2 are MDHEN and SYDVKM. This specimen was lung tumor tissue, taken at surgery. The TCR sequence derives from a male donor with early-stage non-small cell lung cancer. The rearrangement links TRBV28 to TRBJ2-7; D is uncertain. CDR3: CASSRIHEQYF. The CDR3 DNA reads as TGTGCCAGCAGCCGCATCCACGAGCAGTACTTC.